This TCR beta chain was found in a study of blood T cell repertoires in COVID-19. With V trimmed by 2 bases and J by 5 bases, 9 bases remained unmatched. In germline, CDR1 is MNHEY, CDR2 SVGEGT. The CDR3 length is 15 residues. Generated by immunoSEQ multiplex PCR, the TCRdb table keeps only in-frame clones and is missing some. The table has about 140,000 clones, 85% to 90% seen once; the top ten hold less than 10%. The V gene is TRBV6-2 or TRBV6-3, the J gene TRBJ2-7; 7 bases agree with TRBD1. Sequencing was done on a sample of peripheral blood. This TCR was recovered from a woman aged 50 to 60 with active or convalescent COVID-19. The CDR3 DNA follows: TGTGCCAGCAGTTACCCGGACAGGTCGACGAACGAGCAGTACTTC. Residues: CASSYPDRSTNEQYF.